This T cell receptor beta chain was obtained from a study of shared clonotypes between healthy human individuals. Study in general: Three CD4 naive, three CD4 memory, two CD8 naive and one CD8 memory plate were used per donor.

Measured with immunoSEQ multiplex PCR; TCRdb has only the in-frame clones, and not every one. The sample has millions of clones; approximately 92% are singletons. About this clone itself: Relative to the germline gene, one junction end is altered; a read error may explain this.

The CDR3 runs to 14 residues. Per germline, CDR1 SSHAT and CDR2 FNYEAQ (reference sequence). The rearrangement links TRBV7-7 to TRBJ1-3; no clear D gene. The sequence came from a man in his late teens or twenties in good health. Sequenced sample: naive CD4+ T cells sorted from blood. Subset defined: CD45RA+ positively selected. The CDR3 bases are TGTGCTAGCAGCTTAACGGACTCTGGAAACACCATATATTTT. Protein product: CASSLTDSGNTIYF.